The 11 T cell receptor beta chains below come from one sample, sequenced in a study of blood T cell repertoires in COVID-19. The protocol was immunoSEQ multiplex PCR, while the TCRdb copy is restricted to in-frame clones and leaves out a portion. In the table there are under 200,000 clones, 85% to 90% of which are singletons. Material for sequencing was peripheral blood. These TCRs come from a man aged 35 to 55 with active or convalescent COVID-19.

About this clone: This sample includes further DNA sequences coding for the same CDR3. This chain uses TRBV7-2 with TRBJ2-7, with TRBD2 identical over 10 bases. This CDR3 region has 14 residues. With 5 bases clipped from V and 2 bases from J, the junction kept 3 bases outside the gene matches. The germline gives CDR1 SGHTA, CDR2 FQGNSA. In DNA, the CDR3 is TGTGCCAGCAGCCCTAGCGGGGGCCCCTACGAGCAGTACTTC. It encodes CASSPSGGPYEQYF. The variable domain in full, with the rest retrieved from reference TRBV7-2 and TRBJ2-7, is GAGVSQSPSNKVTEKGKDVELRCDPISGHTALYWYRQSLGQGLEFLIYFQGNSAPDKSGLPSDRFSAERTGGSVSTLTIQRTQQEDSAVYLCASSPSGGPYEQYFGPGTRLTVT.

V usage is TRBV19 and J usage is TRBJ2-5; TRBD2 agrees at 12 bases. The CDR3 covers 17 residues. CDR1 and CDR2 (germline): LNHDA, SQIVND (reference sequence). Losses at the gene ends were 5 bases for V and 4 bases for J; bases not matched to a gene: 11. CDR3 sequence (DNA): TGTGCCAGTAGTTCAGGGACTAGCGGGCGTATCCGAGAGACCCAGTACTTC. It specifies CASSSGTSGRIRETQYF. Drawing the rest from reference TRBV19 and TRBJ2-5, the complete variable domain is DGGITQSPKYLFRKEGQNVTLSCEQNLNHDAMYWYRQDPGQGLRLIYYSQIVNDFQKGDIAEGYSVSREKKESFPLTVTSAQKNPTAFYLCASSSGTSGRIRETQYFGPGTRLLVL.

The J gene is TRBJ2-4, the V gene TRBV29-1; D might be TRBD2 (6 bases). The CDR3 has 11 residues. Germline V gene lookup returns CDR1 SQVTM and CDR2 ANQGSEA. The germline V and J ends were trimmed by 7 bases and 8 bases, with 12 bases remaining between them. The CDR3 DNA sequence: TGCAGCGCTAAAGGAGGGGACATTCAGTACTTC. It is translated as CSAKGGDIQYF.

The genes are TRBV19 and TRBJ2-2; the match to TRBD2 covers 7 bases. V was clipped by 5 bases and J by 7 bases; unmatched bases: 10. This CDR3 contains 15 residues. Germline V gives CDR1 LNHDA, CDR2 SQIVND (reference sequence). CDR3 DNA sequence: TGTGCCAGTAGTTTGACTAGCAGGAGTGGCGGGGAGCTGTTTTTT. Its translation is CASSLTSRSGGELFF.

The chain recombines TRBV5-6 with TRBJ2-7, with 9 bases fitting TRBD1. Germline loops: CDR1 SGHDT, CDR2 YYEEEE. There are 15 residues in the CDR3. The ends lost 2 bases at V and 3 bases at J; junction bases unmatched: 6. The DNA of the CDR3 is TGTGCCAGCAGCTTCGGGACAGGGTTTAACTACGAGCAGTACTTC. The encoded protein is CASSFGTGFNYEQYF.

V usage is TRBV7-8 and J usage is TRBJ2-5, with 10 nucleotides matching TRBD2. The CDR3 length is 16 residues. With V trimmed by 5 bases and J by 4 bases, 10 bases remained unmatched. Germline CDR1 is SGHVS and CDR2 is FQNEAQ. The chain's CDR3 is CASSGPGTSVAETQYF. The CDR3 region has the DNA TGTGCCAGCAGCGGACCCGGGACTAGCGTTGCAGAGACCCAGTACTTC.

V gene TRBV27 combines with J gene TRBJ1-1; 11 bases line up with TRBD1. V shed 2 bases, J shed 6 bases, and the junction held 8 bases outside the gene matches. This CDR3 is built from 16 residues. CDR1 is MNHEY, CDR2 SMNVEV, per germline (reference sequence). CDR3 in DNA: TGTGCCAGCAGTTTAGCAGGGACAGGGGGTACTGCTGAAGCTTTCTTT. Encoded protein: CASSLAGTGGTAEAFF.

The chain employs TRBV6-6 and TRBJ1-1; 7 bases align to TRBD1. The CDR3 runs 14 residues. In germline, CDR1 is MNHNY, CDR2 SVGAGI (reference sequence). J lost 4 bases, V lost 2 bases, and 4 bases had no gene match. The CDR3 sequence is CASSYATGFTEAFF. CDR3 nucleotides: TGTGCCAGCAGTTACGCGACAGGGTTCACTGAAGCTTTCTTT.

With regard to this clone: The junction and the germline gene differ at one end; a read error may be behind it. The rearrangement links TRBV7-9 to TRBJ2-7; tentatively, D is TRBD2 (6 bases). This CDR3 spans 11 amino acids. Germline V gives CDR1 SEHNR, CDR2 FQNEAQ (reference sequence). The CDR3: CASSLARDPIF. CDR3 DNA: TGTGCCAGCAGCTTAGCGCGGGATCCCATCTTC.

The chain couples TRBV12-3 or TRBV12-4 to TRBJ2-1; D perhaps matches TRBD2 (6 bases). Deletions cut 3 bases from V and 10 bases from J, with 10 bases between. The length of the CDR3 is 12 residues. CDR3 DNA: TGTGCCAGCAGTTTCGGGGGAGGCGAGCAGTTCTTC. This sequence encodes CASSFGGGEQFF.

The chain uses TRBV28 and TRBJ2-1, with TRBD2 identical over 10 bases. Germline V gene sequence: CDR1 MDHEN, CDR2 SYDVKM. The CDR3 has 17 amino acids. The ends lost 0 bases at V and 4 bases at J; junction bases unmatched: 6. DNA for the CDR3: TGTGCCAGCAGTTTATGGTCTAGCGGGAGAGGGTACAATGAGCAGTTCTTC. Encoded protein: CASSLWSSGRGYNEQFF. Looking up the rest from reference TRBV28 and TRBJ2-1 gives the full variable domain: DVKVTQSSRYLVKRTGEKVFLECVQDMDHENMFWYRQDPGLGLRLIYFSYDVKMKEKGDIPEGYSVSREKKERFSLILESASTNQTSMYLCASSLWSSGRGYNEQFFGPGTRLTVL.